This entry is about one T cell receptor beta chain. Its specificity is unknown. Assay: immunoSEQ multiplex PCR; the TCRdb copy retains only in-frame clones and omits some. The data hold around 10,000 clones, with about 96% observed a single time. This sample is drawn from a study of monozygotic twins with cystic fibrosis. Broader study findings: J usage was most co-twin-similar in 8 of 16 pairs, V in 13.

From germline, CDR1 is MGHRA and CDR2 YSYEKL. CDR3 size: 15 residues. Between the trimmed V and J ends, which lost 5 bases and 4 bases, there was a span of 17 bases. The sequenced sample was blood. This chain links TRBV4-1 with TRBJ1-2, with D unresolved. This clonotype originated in a boy aged 5-17 years with cystic fibrosis. CDR3 DNA sequence: TGCGCCAGCAGCGCAAGAGGTAGAGACCTCTATGGCTACACCTTC. The encoded protein is CASSARGRDLYGYTF.